The rows below give T cell receptor beta chains drawn from one sample of a study of regulatory T cells in long-lasting Graves disease. TCRdb re-called the multiplex PCR reads through MiXCR, storing one row per CDR3 protein. The data show 410,000 or so distinct CDR3 sequences, more than 12% seen once. These same records also appear under a second study, on T cells in Graves' hyperthyroidism and ophthalmopathy.

The source material was peripheral blood mononuclear cells (PBMCs), sampled at new diagnosis, from a patient treated with antithyroid drugs. The receptors here all came from a woman under 40 with Graves disease. Both conserved end residues are part of each CDR3. The order of the fields is clone size, D gene, J gene, V gene, CDR3 DNA, CDR3 protein. The D gene is left open where the match is weak. Where a row states a size, it is once, few, many or the class of an expanded clone; other rows omit it.

abundance: -
d_gene: TRBD2
j_gene: TRBJ2-2
v_gene: TRBV29-1
CDR3nt: TGCAGCGTGTCCGGGACTAGCGGGATGTACACCGGGGAGCTGTTTTTT
CDR3aa: CSVSGTSGMYTGELFF

abundance: many
d_gene: -
j_gene: TRBJ1-4
v_gene: TRBV12-3/TRBV12-4
CDR3nt: TGTGCCAGCAGCCCCGGGAAGTCTATAGGGGAAAAACTGTTTTTT
CDR3aa: CASSPGKSIGEKLFF

abundance: -
d_gene: -
j_gene: TRBJ2-1
v_gene: TRBV27
CDR3nt: TGTGCCAGCAAGAGGGGGAGCTCCTACAATGAGCAGTTCTTC
CDR3aa: CASKRGSSYNEQFF

abundance: many
d_gene: -
j_gene: TRBJ1-2
v_gene: TRBV12-3/TRBV12-4
CDR3nt: TGTGCCAGCAGTTTAGACAGTAGGAACTATGGCTACACCTTC
CDR3aa: CASSLDSRNYGYTF

abundance: many
d_gene: -
j_gene: TRBJ2-5
v_gene: TRBV18
CDR3nt: TGTGCCAGCTCACTCCGACAGATACAAGAGACCCAGTACTTC
CDR3aa: CASSLRQIQETQYF

abundance: many
d_gene: TRBD2
j_gene: TRBJ2-5
v_gene: TRBV2
CDR3nt: TGTGCCAGCAGGGCACGGGGGGGCCAAGAGACCCAGTACTTC
CDR3aa: CASRARGGQETQYF

abundance: -
d_gene: -
j_gene: TRBJ2-7
v_gene: TRBV20-1
CDR3nt: TGCAGTGCTAGAGACGGGGATTACAACGGCGAGCAGTACTTC
CDR3aa: CSARDGDYNGEQYF

abundance: -
d_gene: -
j_gene: TRBJ2-1
v_gene: TRBV5-8
CDR3nt: TGTGCCAGCAGCTTCCATAGCAATGAGCAGTTCTTC
CDR3aa: CASSFHSNEQFF

abundance: -
d_gene: -
j_gene: TRBJ1-2
v_gene: TRBV7-9
CDR3nt: TGTGCCAGCAGCTTAATGGGCCAGAACTATGGCTACACCTTC
CDR3aa: CASSLMGQNYGYTF

abundance: many
d_gene: -
j_gene: TRBJ2-2
v_gene: TRBV12-3/TRBV12-4
CDR3nt: TGTGCCAGCAGCCCTTCCAGGGGCGGGGAGCTGTTTTTT
CDR3aa: CASSPSRGGELFF

abundance: few
d_gene: -
j_gene: TRBJ2-5
v_gene: TRBV19
CDR3nt: TGTGCCAGTAGTATGGCAGGGTGGTACCAAGAGACCCAGTACTTC
CDR3aa: CASSMAGWYQETQYF

abundance: few
d_gene: -
j_gene: TRBJ2-3
v_gene: TRBV19
CDR3nt: TGTGCCAGTAGAGCCGGTCGCCTTAGCACAGATACGCAGTATTTT
CDR3aa: CASRAGRLSTDTQYF

abundance: few
d_gene: TRBD1
j_gene: TRBJ1-2
v_gene: TRBV13
CDR3nt: TGTGCCAGCAGCTTATGGACAGGCAACTATGGCTACACCTTC
CDR3aa: CASSLWTGNYGYTF

abundance: few
d_gene: -
j_gene: TRBJ1-1
v_gene: TRBV20-1
CDR3nt: TGCAGTGCTAGAGCAAGGAGGGCCGGGGTGAACACTGAAGCTTTCTTT
CDR3aa: CSARARRAGVNTEAFF

abundance: -
d_gene: TRBD1
j_gene: TRBJ2-5
v_gene: TRBV24-1
CDR3nt: TGTGCCACCAGTGATTTGCCACAGGGGCGACGGGAGACCCAGTACTTC
CDR3aa: CATSDLPQGRRETQYF

abundance: many
d_gene: TRBD1
j_gene: TRBJ1-2
v_gene: TRBV18
CDR3nt: TGTGCCAGCTTTGGACAGGGGGCGAGCGGCTACACCTTC
CDR3aa: CASFGQGASGYTF

abundance: many
d_gene: TRBD2
j_gene: TRBJ2-1
v_gene: TRBV5-1
CDR3nt: TGCGCCAGCAGGGGAGCGGGAGAGGTCAGTGAGCAGTTCTTC
CDR3aa: CASRGAGEVSEQFF

abundance: few
d_gene: TRBD1
j_gene: TRBJ1-5
v_gene: TRBV6-1
CDR3nt: TGTGCCAGCAGCTTCGGACAGGGGGCGGATCAGCCCCAGCATTTT
CDR3aa: CASSFGQGADQPQHF

abundance: -
d_gene: TRBD2
j_gene: TRBJ2-5
v_gene: TRBV5-4
CDR3nt: TGTGCCAGCAGTCGGCCAGCGGGAGGGCCGGAGACCCAGTACTTC
CDR3aa: CASSRPAGGPETQYF

abundance: many
d_gene: TRBD2
j_gene: TRBJ2-3
v_gene: TRBV11-2
CDR3nt: TGTGCCAGTCTGAAGACTAGCGGGAGAGGGATAGATACGCAGTATTTT
CDR3aa: CASLKTSGRGIDTQYF

abundance: -
d_gene: TRBD2
j_gene: TRBJ2-2
v_gene: TRBV30
CDR3nt: TGTGCCTGGGGTGACGGGAGGGCCTCCGGGGAGCTGTTTTTT
CDR3aa: CAWGDGRASGELFF

abundance: -
d_gene: -
j_gene: TRBJ2-1
v_gene: TRBV25-1
CDR3nt: TGTGCCAGCAGTGTAAAGCAGGTTGGTGAGCAGTTCTTC
CDR3aa: CASSVKQVGEQFF

abundance: many
d_gene: -
j_gene: TRBJ1-1
v_gene: TRBV12-3/TRBV12-4
CDR3nt: TGTGCCAGCAGTTTAGGTAAAGGGAGCGCTGAAGCTTTCTTT
CDR3aa: CASSLGKGSAEAFF

abundance: -
d_gene: -
j_gene: TRBJ1-2
v_gene: TRBV4-1
CDR3nt: TGCGCCAGCAGCCCTGCCAGATCTAACTATGGCTACACCTTC
CDR3aa: CASSPARSNYGYTF

abundance: -
d_gene: -
j_gene: TRBJ1-1
v_gene: TRBV27
CDR3nt: TGTGCCAGCGCGTCGGCGGGGAACACTGAAGCTTTCTTT
CDR3aa: CASASAGNTEAFF

abundance: many
d_gene: -
j_gene: TRBJ2-1
v_gene: TRBV7-9
CDR3nt: TGTGCCAGCAGGGCCCCCGGGGCCAACAATGAGCAGTTCTTC
CDR3aa: CASRAPGANNEQFF

abundance: few
d_gene: -
j_gene: TRBJ2-1
v_gene: TRBV10-2
CDR3nt: TGCGCCAGCAGTGAGTGGGGGGAGAATGGGAATGAGCAGTTCTTC
CDR3aa: CASSEWGENGNEQFF

abundance: -
d_gene: -
j_gene: TRBJ2-2
v_gene: TRBV19
CDR3nt: TGTGCCAGTACCAGGGGAGGGGCGGGGAGCACCGGGGAGCTGTTTTTT
CDR3aa: CASTRGGAGSTGELFF

abundance: few
d_gene: TRBD1
j_gene: TRBJ1-6
v_gene: TRBV10-2
CDR3nt: TGCGCCAGCAGTGAGTCGGTGACAGGGGGTGGATCACCCCTCCACTTT
CDR3aa: CASSESVTGGGSPLHF

abundance: many
d_gene: TRBD1
j_gene: TRBJ1-4
v_gene: TRBV25-1
CDR3nt: TGTGCCAGCAGTGGATGGAACAGGGGACGGGTCGAAAAACTGTTTTTT
CDR3aa: CASSGWNRGRVEKLFF

abundance: few
d_gene: TRBD2
j_gene: TRBJ2-1
v_gene: TRBV27
CDR3nt: TGTGCCAGCAGTTTAGGAGGGTCAACTAGCGGGATCGGTTTTTTTAATGAGCAGTTCTTC
CDR3aa: CASSLGGSTSGIGFFNEQFF

abundance: -
d_gene: TRBD1
j_gene: TRBJ2-7
v_gene: TRBV6-2/TRBV6-3
CDR3nt: TGTGCCAGCGAAAAGGACAGGGCCCTCTACGAGCAGTACTTC
CDR3aa: CASEKDRALYEQYF

abundance: few
d_gene: -
j_gene: TRBJ2-5
v_gene: TRBV4-1
CDR3nt: TGCGCCAGCAGCCAAGAGGGAGGTTACCAAGAGACCCAGTACTTC
CDR3aa: CASSQEGGYQETQYF

abundance: few
d_gene: TRBD2
j_gene: TRBJ2-4
v_gene: TRBV7-9
CDR3nt: TGTGCCAGCAGCTTTGGGACTAGCGGACTAGCCAAAAACATTCAGTACTTC
CDR3aa: CASSFGTSGLAKNIQYF

abundance: few
d_gene: TRBD2
j_gene: TRBJ2-3
v_gene: TRBV29-1
CDR3nt: TGCAGCGTTGAAGATCCGGCAGCGGGAGTAGGTATGCCGCCCACAGATACGCAGTATTTT
CDR3aa: CSVEDPAAGVGMPPTDTQYF

abundance: many
d_gene: -
j_gene: TRBJ2-1
v_gene: TRBV24-1
CDR3nt: TGTGCCACCAGTGGAATGGGGGAGGCCGCATACAATGAGCAGTTCTTC
CDR3aa: CATSGMGEAAYNEQFF

abundance: many
d_gene: -
j_gene: TRBJ2-7
v_gene: TRBV5-1
CDR3nt: TGCGCCAGCAGCTTGGTGTCTGGGGCATCCACCTACGAGCAGTACTTC
CDR3aa: CASSLVSGASTYEQYF

abundance: -
d_gene: -
j_gene: TRBJ1-1
v_gene: TRBV6-4
CDR3nt: TGTGCCAGCAGTGCGGGTGGGACGGGAAACACTGAAGCTTTCTTT
CDR3aa: CASSAGGTGNTEAFF

abundance: many
d_gene: -
j_gene: TRBJ1-1
v_gene: TRBV6-5
CDR3nt: TGTGCCAGCAGTTACAGGGGAAACACTGAAGCTTTCTTT
CDR3aa: CASSYRGNTEAFF

abundance: -
d_gene: TRBD1
j_gene: TRBJ2-2
v_gene: TRBV28
CDR3nt: TGTGCCAGCAGTTCCCGGGACAGGGACGCCGGGGAGCTGTTTTTT
CDR3aa: CASSSRDRDAGELFF

abundance: -
d_gene: -
j_gene: TRBJ2-1
v_gene: TRBV3-1
CDR3nt: TGTGCCAGCAGCCAAGCCCGGGGCCCCAACAATGAGCAGTTCTTC
CDR3aa: CASSQARGPNNEQFF

abundance: few
d_gene: TRBD2
j_gene: TRBJ2-3
v_gene: TRBV9
CDR3nt: TGTGCCAGCACCCGTGACGGGAGGGCTTCAGATACGCAGTATTTT
CDR3aa: CASTRDGRASDTQYF

abundance: -
d_gene: TRBD2
j_gene: TRBJ2-3
v_gene: TRBV28
CDR3nt: TGTGCCAGCAGTTCCCCCCTAGCGGGAGGAGGCGCAGATACGCAGTATTTT
CDR3aa: CASSSPLAGGGADTQYF

abundance: many
d_gene: TRBD1
j_gene: TRBJ2-1
v_gene: TRBV11-1
CDR3nt: TGTGCCAGCAGCGAGGACAGGGGGCGAGGCAATGAGCAGTTCTTC
CDR3aa: CASSEDRGRGNEQFF

abundance: few
d_gene: TRBD2
j_gene: TRBJ2-2
v_gene: TRBV20-1
CDR3nt: TGCAGTGCTAAGGGACTAGCGGGGTTCACCGGGGAGCTGTTTTTT
CDR3aa: CSAKGLAGFTGELFF

abundance: many
d_gene: TRBD2
j_gene: TRBJ2-7
v_gene: TRBV11-2
CDR3nt: TGTGCCAGCAGAGATATAGCGGGAAGGTACGAGCAGTACTTC
CDR3aa: CASRDIAGRYEQYF

abundance: -
d_gene: -
j_gene: TRBJ2-7
v_gene: TRBV5-1
CDR3nt: TGCGCCAGCAGCCCAGGACCCCAAGCTTCCTACGAGCAGTACTTC
CDR3aa: CASSPGPQASYEQYF

abundance: few
d_gene: -
j_gene: TRBJ2-7
v_gene: TRBV14
CDR3nt: TGTGCCAGCAGCCAAGTAGGGCCAGCGGAGGGGGGCGAGCAGTACTTC
CDR3aa: CASSQVGPAEGGEQYF

abundance: many
d_gene: TRBD2
j_gene: TRBJ2-3
v_gene: TRBV7-3
CDR3nt: TGTGCCAGCAGCTTAGGAGGCTGGGGATCCGGTATACTAGCGGGCCGTGGCGTAGATACGCAGTATTTT
CDR3aa: CASSLGGWGSGILAGRGVDTQYF

abundance: many
d_gene: -
j_gene: TRBJ2-7
v_gene: TRBV19
CDR3nt: TGTGCCAGTAGTATTTACGGGGGGCAGGGCGAGCAGTACTTC
CDR3aa: CASSIYGGQGEQYF

abundance: few
d_gene: -
j_gene: TRBJ1-6
v_gene: TRBV11-3
CDR3nt: TGTGCCAGCAGCCCGGGACGTAAGGTGTATAATTCACCCCTCCACTTT
CDR3aa: CASSPGRKVYNSPLHF

abundance: few
d_gene: TRBD2
j_gene: TRBJ2-5
v_gene: TRBV20-1
CDR3nt: TGCAGTGCTCCCGAGGGCGGGACTAGCGGAAAGACCCAGTACTTC
CDR3aa: CSAPEGGTSGKTQYF

abundance: few
d_gene: -
j_gene: TRBJ2-1
v_gene: TRBV9
CDR3nt: TGTGCCAGCAGCGTAGTTGTTAGCGCGGCTGAGCAGTTCTTC
CDR3aa: CASSVVVSAAEQFF